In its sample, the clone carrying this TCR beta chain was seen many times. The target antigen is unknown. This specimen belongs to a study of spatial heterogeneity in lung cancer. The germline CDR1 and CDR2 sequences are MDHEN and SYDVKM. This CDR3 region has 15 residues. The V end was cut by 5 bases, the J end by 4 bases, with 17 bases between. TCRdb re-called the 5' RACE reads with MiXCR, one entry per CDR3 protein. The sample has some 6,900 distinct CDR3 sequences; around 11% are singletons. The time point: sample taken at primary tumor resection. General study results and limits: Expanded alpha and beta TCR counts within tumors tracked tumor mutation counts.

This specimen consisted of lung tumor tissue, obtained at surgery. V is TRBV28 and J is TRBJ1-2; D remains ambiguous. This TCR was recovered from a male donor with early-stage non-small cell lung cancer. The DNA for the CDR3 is TGTGCCAGCAGTCCCCCCCGACCGGAACTCTATGGCTACACCTTC. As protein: CASSPPRPELYGYTF.